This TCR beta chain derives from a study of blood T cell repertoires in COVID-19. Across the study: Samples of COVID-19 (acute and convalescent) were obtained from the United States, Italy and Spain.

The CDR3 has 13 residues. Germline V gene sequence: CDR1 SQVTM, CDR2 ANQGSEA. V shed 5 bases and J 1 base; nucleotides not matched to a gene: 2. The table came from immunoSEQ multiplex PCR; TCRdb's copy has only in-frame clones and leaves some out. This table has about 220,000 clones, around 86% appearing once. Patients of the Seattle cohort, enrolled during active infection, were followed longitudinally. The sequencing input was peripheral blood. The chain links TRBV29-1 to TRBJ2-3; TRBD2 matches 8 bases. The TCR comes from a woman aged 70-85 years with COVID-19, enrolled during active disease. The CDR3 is CSVPTSGTDTQYF. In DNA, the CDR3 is TGCAGCGTTCCGACTAGCGGCACAGATACGCAGTATTTT.